The next 2 T cell receptor beta chains were all read from a single sample in a study of shared clonotypes between healthy human individuals. Naive CD8 cells, CD45RO-negative and positively selected for CCR7, excluded terminally differentiated effector memory CD45RA+ cells. Clones were sequenced by immunoSEQ multiplex PCR, and TCRdb holds only the in-frame ones, with some missing. The table records roughly 2,000,000 clones, 85% to 95% of them present only once. Sequencing was performed on naive CD8+ T cells sorted from blood. The receptors come from a man younger than 30 in good health.

This chain joins TRBV5-5 and TRBJ2-2, with 7 bases lining up with TRBD2. In germline, CDR1 is SGHKS, CDR2 YYEKEE (reference sequence). J was trimmed by 1 base and V by 3 bases; bases with no gene match: 3. The CDR3 consists of 15 residues. CDR3 sequence reads: CASSWVAGNTGELFF. For the CDR3, the DNA is TGTGCCAGCAGCTGGGTAGCGGGGAACACCGGGGAGCTGTTTTTT.

The gene calls are TRBV5-5 and TRBJ2-3; D may be TRBD1 (6 bases). The germline gives CDR1 SGHKS, CDR2 YYEKEE (reference sequence). This CDR3 contains 14 residues. Trimming took 4 bases from V and 0 from J, leaving 9 bases between them. The CDR3 loop reads CASSPTGSTDTQYF. In DNA form, the CDR3 reads TGTGCCAGCAGCCCGACAGGAAGCACAGATACGCAGTATTTT.